This TCR beta chain was sequenced for a study of blood T cell repertoires in COVID-19. Study as a whole: Material from acute and convalescent COVID-19 was sourced from the United States, Italy and Spain.

This CDR3 has 16 amino acids. The germline V gene has CDR1 SGHTS and CDR2 YDEGEE. V trimming: 4 bases; J trimming: 6 bases; junction bases outside the gene matches: 10. Under the authors' procedure: Reference gene primer amplification yielded estimated nucleated cell counts. Using immunoSEQ multiplex PCR, the repertoire was profiled, and TCRdb retains in-frame clones only, with some absent. V and J calls and clone size are those listed in that table; D and trimming were worked out from the DNA. The sample comprises about 270,000 clones, approximately 87% of which are singletons, and around 9.1% rests with the top ten.

Sequencing was performed on peripheral blood. This TCR came from a human donor in a cohort sampled during active COVID-19. This chain links TRBV5-8 with TRBJ1-5; TRBD1 agrees at 10 bases. The CDR3 sequence: CASSPRQGAGAQPQHF. CDR3 in DNA: TGTGCCAGCAGCCCCCGACAGGGGGCAGGAGCTCAGCCCCAGCATTTT.